This T cell receptor (beta chain) was documented in a study of blood T cells in healthy people across ages. This clonotype was seen repeatedly, ten times or more. Its matching antigen is unknown. Study conclusions and caveats: The long-lived group displayed more naive CD4+ cells, plus higher diversity, than the aged donors did.

The CDR3 sequence is 15 residues long. The ends lost 0 bases at V and 7 bases at J; junction bases unmatched: 8. Per germline, CDR1 LGHNA and CDR2 YSLEER. Primers used in a second PCR of about 6 to 12 cycles were a sample-barcoded 5' primer and a J-beta primer mix. Each single sample gave us at least 3 million CDR3-containing paired-end reads. TCRdb redid the calling of the 5' RACE reads with MiXCR, one entry per CDR3 protein. Of hundreds of thousands of distinct CDR3 sequences in the sample, 32% were seen once. Peripheral blood from each donor was collected in a volume of ten milliliters. Extractions gave at least 5.5 micrograms of total RNA per sample.

The TCR originated in a woman of 80 years or more in good health. Sequencing was carried out using blood. V is TRBV4-3 and J is TRBJ1-2; TRBD1 matches at 7 bases. CDR3 nucleotides: TGCGCCAGCAGCCAAGATCAACAGGGGTGGGGTGGCTACACCTTC. It yields the protein CASSQDQQGWGGYTF.